The rows below give T cell receptor beta chains drawn from one sample of a study of blood T cell repertoires in COVID-19. TCRdb's table, derived via immunoSEQ multiplex PCR, lists solely in-frame clones and lacks some. Among 85,000 to 90,000 clones, 75% to 95% were seen once, and the ten largest hold 2% to 2.5%. The sequenced sample consisted of peripheral blood. The receptor set was obtained from a human donor with active COVID-19. The donor label of this sample is uncertain. The CDR3 runs from the conserved cysteine through the conserved F or W. A D gene is named only where the DNA matches it firmly. Some rows mark clone size as missing; the rest say once, few, many or name a class of expanded clone.

V: TRBV19; J: TRBJ2-2; size: .; D: TRBD1; CDR3: CASSIDLLGQFGELFF; DNA: TGTGCCAGTAGTATAGATCTATTGGGACAGTTCGGGGAGCTGTTTTTT
V: TRBV4-3; J: TRBJ1-2; size: .; D: .; CDR3: CASSQDLGRTATLDGYTF; DNA: TGCGCCAGCAGCCAAGACCTCGGGAGGACAGCCACCCTCGATGGCTACACCTTC
V: TRBV10-3; J: TRBJ2-7; size: .; D: .; CDR3: CAISETDYEQYF; DNA: TGTGCCATCAGTGAGACAGATTACGAGCAGTACTTC
V: TRBV28; J: TRBJ1-1; size: .; D: .; CDR3: CASTLGLTNTEAFF; DNA: TGTGCCAGCACCCTCGGACTGACGAACACTGAAGCTTTCTTT
V: TRBV7-2; J: TRBJ2-1; size: .; D: .; CDR3: CASSLEPPGMQFF; DNA: TGTGCCAGCAGCTTAGAACCTCCCGGGATGCAGTTCTTC
V: TRBV18; J: TRBJ2-2; size: .; D: TRBD2; CDR3: CASSPSGGYNTGELFF; DNA: TGTGCCAGCTCACCTAGCGGGGGGTATAACACCGGGGAGCTGTTTTTT
V: TRBV6-5; J: TRBJ1-1; size: .; D: .; CDR3: CASSLEREEAFF; DNA: TGTGCCAGCAGCTTAGAAAGAGAGGAAGCTTTCTTT
V: TRBV7-2; J: TRBJ2-3; size: .; D: .; CDR3: CASSLSSGGGVATDTQYF; DNA: TGTGCCAGCAGCTTATCTTCCGGAGGGGGGGTGGCCACAGATACGCAGTATTTT
V: TRBV6-4; J: TRBJ2-1; size: .; D: .; CDR3: CASSDSGDTHEQFF; DNA: TGTGCCAGCAGTGACTCGGGGGACACGCATGAGCAGTTCTTC
V: TRBV9; J: TRBJ2-1; size: .; D: TRBD2; CDR3: CASSVSFLTSGYNEQFF; DNA: TGTGCCAGCAGCGTATCTTTCCTGACTAGCGGATACAATGAGCAGTTCTTC
V: TRBV13; J: TRBJ1-1; size: .; D: .; CDR3: CASSLQEENTEAFF; DNA: TGTGCCAGCAGCTTACAGGAAGAGAACACTGAAGCTTTCTTT
V: TRBV5-5; J: TRBJ2-1; size: .; D: TRBD2; CDR3: CASSLAGEYNEQFF; DNA: TGTGCCAGCAGCCTAGCGGGGGAGTACAATGAGCAGTTCTTC
V: TRBV2; J: TRBJ1-2; size: few; D: TRBD1; CDR3: CASMNRGHYGYTF; DNA: TGTGCCAGCATGAACAGGGGCCACTATGGCTACACCTTC
V: TRBV28; J: TRBJ2-7; size: .; D: .; CDR3: CASNDRIYEQYF; DNA: TGTGCCAGCAACGACAGGATCTACGAGCAGTACTTC
V: TRBV19; J: TRBJ2-7; size: .; D: .; CDR3: CASSPGLSYEQYF; DNA: TGTGCCAGTTCACCAGGTCTCTCCTACGAGCAGTACTTC
V: TRBV5-6; J: TRBJ2-3; size: .; D: .; CDR3: CASSLVGTDTQYF; DNA: TGTGCCAGCAGCTTGGTCGGCACAGATACGCAGTATTTT
V: TRBV10-1; J: TRBJ2-5; size: .; D: TRBD1; CDR3: CASSETGTGGETQYF; DNA: TGCGCCAGCAGTGAGACCGGGACAGGGGGGGAGACCCAGTACTTC
V: TRBV27; J: TRBJ2-7; size: .; D: TRBD1; CDR3: CASGSGTGGYEQYF; DNA: TGTGCCAGCGGCTCCGGGACAGGGGGCTACGAGCAGTACTTC
V: TRBV5-1; J: TRBJ1-2; size: once; D: TRBD1; CDR3: CASRVMFNRDREHPYGYTF; DNA: TGCGCCAGCAGAGTAATGTTTAACCGCGACAGGGAGCACCCGTATGGCTACACCTTC
V: TRBV7-9; J: TRBJ2-7; size: .; D: .; CDR3: CASSSPRIGGVEQYF; DNA: TGTGCCAGCAGCTCCCCGAGGATAGGGGGAGTCGAGCAGTACTTC
V: TRBV3-1/TRBV3-2; J: TRBJ2-2; size: .; D: .; CDR3: CASSQAGESNTGELFF; DNA: TGTGCCAGCAGCCAAGCGGGGGAATCGAACACCGGGGAGCTGTTTTTT
V: TRBV3-1/TRBV3-2; J: TRBJ2-2; size: once; D: TRBD1; CDR3: CASSPRQGLGTGELFF; DNA: TGTGCCAGCAGCCCTCGACAGGGGTTGGGCACCGGGGAGCTGTTTTTT
V: TRBV9; J: TRBJ2-3; size: once; D: .; CDR3: CASSVIGEDTQYF; DNA: TGTGCCAGCAGCGTAATAGGAGAAGATACGCAGTATTTT
V: TRBV5-1; J: TRBJ1-6; size: once; D: .; CDR3: CASSSVDRDNSPLHF; DNA: TGCGCCAGCTCCTCCGTGGACAGAGATAATTCACCCCTCCACTTT
V: TRBV5-6; J: TRBJ2-7; size: .; D: .; CDR3: CASSLGPQAPEQYF; DNA: TGTGCCAGCAGCTTGGGTCCCCAGGCCCCCGAGCAGTACTTC
V: TRBV9; J: TRBJ2-2; size: .; D: .; CDR3: CASSAGTLGSGELFF; DNA: TGTGCCAGCAGCGCTGGGACTCTGGGGTCCGGGGAGCTGTTTTTT
V: TRBV19; J: TRBJ1-6; size: few; D: .; CDR3: CASDYRVGQYVNSPLHF; DNA: TGTGCCAGCGACTACAGGGTCGGCCAATACGTTAATTCACCCCTCCACTTT
V: TRBV4-1; J: TRBJ2-3; size: .; D: .; CDR3: CASSLRSTDTQYF; DNA: TGCGCCAGCAGCCTTCGGAGCACAGATACGCAGTATTTT
V: TRBV2; J: TRBJ1-6; size: .; D: TRBD1; CDR3: CASSRDRENSPLHF; DNA: TGTGCCAGCAGTCGGGACAGGGAAAATTCACCCCTCCACTTT
V: TRBV7-2; J: TRBJ2-3; size: .; D: TRBD2; CDR3: CASSLRLGPTSGSTDTQYF; DNA: TGTGCCAGCAGCTTACGACTAGGGCCGACTAGCGGAAGCACAGATACGCAGTATTTT
V: TRBV27; J: TRBJ2-1; size: .; D: TRBD1; CDR3: CASIPTGAYYNEQFF; DNA: TGTGCCAGCATCCCGACAGGGGCATACTACAATGAGCAGTTCTTC
V: TRBV11-2; J: TRBJ2-6; size: .; D: TRBD1; CDR3: CASSGQGAGANVLTF; DNA: TGTGCCAGCAGTGGACAGGGGGCTGGGGCCAACGTCCTGACTTTC
V: TRBV7-3; J: TRBJ1-6; size: .; D: TRBD1; CDR3: CASSRRTGGVSPLHF; DNA: TGTGCCAGCAGCCGAAGGACAGGGGGCGTTTCACCCCTCCACTTT
V: TRBV6-5; J: TRBJ2-7; size: .; D: .; CDR3: CARVAIDEQYF; DNA: TGTGCCAGAGTCGCTATCGACGAGCAGTACTTC
V: TRBV9; J: TRBJ2-7; size: .; D: TRBD1; CDR3: CASSATGTYSYEQYF; DNA: TGTGCCAGCAGCGCGACAGGGACGTACTCCTACGAGCAGTACTTC
V: TRBV13; J: TRBJ1-6; size: .; D: .; CDR3: CASGGRQLNSPLHF; DNA: TGTGCCAGCGGGGGCCGACAGCTTAATTCACCCCTCCACTTT
V: TRBV29-1; J: TRBJ2-5; size: .; D: TRBD2; CDR3: CSVEDFSQRGKETQYF; DNA: TGCAGCGTTGAAGATTTCTCCCAGCGGGGAAAAGAGACCCAGTACTTC
V: TRBV5-8; J: TRBJ2-7; size: .; D: TRBD1; CDR3: CASRGGVILSYEQYF; DNA: TGTGCCAGCAGAGGGGGCGTGATCCTCTCCTACGAGCAGTACTTC
V: TRBV7-2; J: TRBJ2-7; size: .; D: .; CDR3: CASSAGPRRVSYEQYF; DNA: TGTGCCAGCAGCGCGGGTCCGCGGCGGGTCTCCTACGAGCAGTACTTC
V: TRBV12-3/TRBV12-4; J: TRBJ2-7; size: .; D: .; CDR3: CASTLDSTYEQYF; DNA: TGTGCCAGCACCCTCGACAGTACCTACGAGCAGTACTTC
V: TRBV28; J: TRBJ1-2; size: .; D: .; CDR3: CASRSLYGYTF; DNA: TGTGCCAGCAGAAGCCTCTATGGCTACACCTTC
V: TRBV6-5; J: TRBJ1-3; size: .; D: .; CDR3: CASLLSLPKGNTIYF; DNA: TGTGCCAGCCTACTTTCCTTACCTAAAGGAAACACCATATATTTT
V: TRBV13; J: TRBJ2-5; size: once; D: TRBD2; CDR3: CASSLAGRGAYQETQYF; DNA: TGTGCCAGCAGCTTAGCGGGGCGGGGGGCCTACCAAGAGACCCAGTACTTC
V: TRBV7-3; J: TRBJ1-5; size: once; D: .; CDR3: CASSLSIEQPQHF; DNA: TGTGCCAGCAGCCTAAGCATAGAGCAGCCCCAGCATTTT
V: TRBV5-5; J: TRBJ1-3; size: .; D: .; CDR3: CASSLKGWANTIYF; DNA: TGTGCCAGCAGCTTGAAGGGGTGGGCAAACACCATATATTTT
V: TRBV19; J: TRBJ2-2; size: .; D: TRBD2; CDR3: CASSGTGGHTGELFF; DNA: TGTGCCAGTAGTGGAACGGGGGGGCACACCGGGGAGCTGTTTTTT
V: TRBV7-9; J: TRBJ1-2; size: .; D: TRBD1; CDR3: CASSLGQGMDYGYTF; DNA: TGTGCCAGCAGCTTAGGACAGGGGATGGACTATGGCTACACCTTC
V: TRBV5-4; J: TRBJ2-5; size: .; D: .; CDR3: CASSRGLVREETQYF; DNA: TGTGCCAGCAGCCGGGGCCTCGTTCGGGAGGAGACCCAGTACTTC
V: TRBV19; J: TRBJ2-3; size: .; D: .; CDR3: CASTQGWGDTQYF; DNA: TGTGCCAGTACCCAGGGTTGGGGTGATACGCAGTATTTT
V: TRBV27; J: TRBJ2-1; size: .; D: .; CDR3: CASSPGPSYNEQFF; DNA: TGTGCCAGCAGCCCAGGTCCCTCCTACAATGAGCAGTTCTTC
V: TRBV19; J: TRBJ2-1; size: .; D: TRBD1; CDR3: CASSIAGQGARSFF; DNA: TGTGCCAGTAGTATTGCAGGACAGGGGGCTAGGTCGTTCTTC
V: TRBV2; J: TRBJ1-4; size: .; D: .; CDR3: CASSPATNEKLFF; DNA: TGTGCCAGCAGCCCTGCAACTAATGAAAAACTGTTTTTT
V: TRBV13; J: TRBJ2-1; size: .; D: TRBD2; CDR3: CASTPRLAGQYNEQFF; DNA: TGTGCCAGCACCCCCCGGCTAGCGGGGCAGTACAATGAGCAGTTCTTC
V: TRBV7-9; J: TRBJ2-7; size: few; D: .; CDR3: CASSLGGTYEQYF; DNA: TGTGCCAGCAGCTTAGGTGGCACCTACGAGCAGTACTTC
V: TRBV18; J: TRBJ1-1; size: .; D: TRBD1; CDR3: CASSPDRGQAFF; DNA: TGTGCCAGCTCACCTGACAGGGGGCAAGCTTTCTTT